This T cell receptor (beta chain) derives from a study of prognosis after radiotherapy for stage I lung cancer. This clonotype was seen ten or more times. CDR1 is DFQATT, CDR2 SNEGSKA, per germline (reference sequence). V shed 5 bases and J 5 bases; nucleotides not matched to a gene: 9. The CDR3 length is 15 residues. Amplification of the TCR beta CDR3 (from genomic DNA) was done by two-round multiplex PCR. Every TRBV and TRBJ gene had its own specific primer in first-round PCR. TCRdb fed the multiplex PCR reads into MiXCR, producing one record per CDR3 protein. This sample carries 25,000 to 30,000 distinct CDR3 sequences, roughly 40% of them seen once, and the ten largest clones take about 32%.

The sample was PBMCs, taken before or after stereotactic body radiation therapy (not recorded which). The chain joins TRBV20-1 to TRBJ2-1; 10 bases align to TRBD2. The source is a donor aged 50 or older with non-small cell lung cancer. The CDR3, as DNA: TGCAGTGCTCCGCTGCGGACTAGCGGAAACAATGAGCAGTTCTTC. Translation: CSAPLRTSGNNEQFF.